This T cell receptor beta chain was observed in a study of T cell changes during pregnancy in multiple sclerosis. Using immunoSEQ multiplex PCR, the repertoire was profiled, and TCRdb retains in-frame clones only, with some absent. This sample carries around 16,000 clones, approximately 80% of them seen once, and the ten largest clones take 17%. This TCR was recovered from a female donor in good health, enrolled as a control in a pregnancy study. The source material was CD8+ T cells from peripheral blood mononuclear cells, sampled after pregnancy.

CDR3 bases: TGTGCCTGGAGACCGGGACTAGCGGGAGTCGGCGAGCAGTACTTC. Amino acids: CAWRPGLAGVGEQYF. The genes are TRBV30 and TRBJ2-5, with 14 bases that match TRBD2. The DNA end favors TRBJ2-7, so the J call may be wrong. The CDR3 spans 15 residues. Germline V lookup: CDR1 GTSNPN, CDR2 SVGIG (reference sequence).